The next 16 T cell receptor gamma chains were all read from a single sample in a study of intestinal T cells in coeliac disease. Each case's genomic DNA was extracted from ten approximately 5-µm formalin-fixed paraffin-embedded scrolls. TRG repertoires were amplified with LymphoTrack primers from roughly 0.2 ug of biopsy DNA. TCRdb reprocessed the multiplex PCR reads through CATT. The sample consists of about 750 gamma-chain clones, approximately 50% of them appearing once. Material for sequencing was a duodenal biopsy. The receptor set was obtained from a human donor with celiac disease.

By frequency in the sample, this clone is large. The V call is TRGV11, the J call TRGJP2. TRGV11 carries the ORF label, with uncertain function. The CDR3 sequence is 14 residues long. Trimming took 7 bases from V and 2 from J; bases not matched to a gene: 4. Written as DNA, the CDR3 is TGTGCCTGCTGGATATTAAGTAGTGATTGGATCAAGACGTTT. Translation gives CACWILSSDWIKTF.

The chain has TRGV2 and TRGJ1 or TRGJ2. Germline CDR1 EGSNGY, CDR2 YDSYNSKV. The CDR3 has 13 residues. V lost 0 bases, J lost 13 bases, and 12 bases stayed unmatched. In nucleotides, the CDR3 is TGTGCCACCTGGGACGGGGCGGCCGAAAGAAAACTCTTT. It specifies CATWDGAAERKLF.

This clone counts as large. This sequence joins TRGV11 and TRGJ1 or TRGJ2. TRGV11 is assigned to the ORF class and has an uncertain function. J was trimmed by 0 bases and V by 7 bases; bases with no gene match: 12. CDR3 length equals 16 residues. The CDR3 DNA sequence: TGTGCCTGCTGGATCCCGGAGGCTACGAATTATTATAAGAAACTCTTT. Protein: CACWIPEATNYYKKLF.

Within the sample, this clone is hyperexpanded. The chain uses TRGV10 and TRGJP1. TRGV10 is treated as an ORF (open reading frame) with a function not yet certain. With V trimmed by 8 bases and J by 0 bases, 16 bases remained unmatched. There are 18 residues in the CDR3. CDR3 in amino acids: CAAWDYIRGDTTGWFKIF. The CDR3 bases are TGTGCTGCGTGGGATTATATTAGAGGGGATACCACTGGTTGGTTCAAGATATTT.

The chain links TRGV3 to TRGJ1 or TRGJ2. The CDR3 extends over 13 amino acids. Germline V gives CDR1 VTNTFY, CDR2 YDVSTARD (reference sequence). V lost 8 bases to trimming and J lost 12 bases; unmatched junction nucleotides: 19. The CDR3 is CATLGQATLGKLF. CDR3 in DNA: TGTGCCACCTTGGGACAGGCCACGCTAGGGAAACTCTTT.

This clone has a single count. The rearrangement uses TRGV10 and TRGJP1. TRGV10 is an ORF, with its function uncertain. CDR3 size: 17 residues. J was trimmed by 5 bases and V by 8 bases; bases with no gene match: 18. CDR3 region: CAAWGFKEQPTGWFKIF. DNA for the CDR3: TGTGCTGCGTGGGGATTTAAGGAACAACCAACTGGTTGGTTCAAGATATTT.

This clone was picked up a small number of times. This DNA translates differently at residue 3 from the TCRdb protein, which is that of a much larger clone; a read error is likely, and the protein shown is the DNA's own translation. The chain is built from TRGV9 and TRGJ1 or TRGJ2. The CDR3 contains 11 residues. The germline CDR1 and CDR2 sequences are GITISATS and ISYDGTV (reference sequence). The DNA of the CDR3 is TGTGCCTCGTGGGAGGCCCTTAAGAAACTCTTT. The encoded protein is CASWEALKKLF.

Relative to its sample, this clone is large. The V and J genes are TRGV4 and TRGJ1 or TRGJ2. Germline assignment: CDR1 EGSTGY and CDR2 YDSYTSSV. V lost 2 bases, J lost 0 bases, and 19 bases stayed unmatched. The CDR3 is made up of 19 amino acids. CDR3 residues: CATWDATSSASTNYYKKLF. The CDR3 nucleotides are TGTGCCACCTGGGATGCGACCTCTTCCGCCTCGACGAATTATTATAAGAAACTCTTT.

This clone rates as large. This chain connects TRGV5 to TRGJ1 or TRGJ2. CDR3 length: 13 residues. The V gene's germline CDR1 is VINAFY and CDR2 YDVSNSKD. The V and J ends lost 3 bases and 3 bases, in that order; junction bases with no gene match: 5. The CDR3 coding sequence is TGTGCCACCTGGGACCCCTTTTATTATAAGAAACTCTTT. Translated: CATWDPFYYKKLF.

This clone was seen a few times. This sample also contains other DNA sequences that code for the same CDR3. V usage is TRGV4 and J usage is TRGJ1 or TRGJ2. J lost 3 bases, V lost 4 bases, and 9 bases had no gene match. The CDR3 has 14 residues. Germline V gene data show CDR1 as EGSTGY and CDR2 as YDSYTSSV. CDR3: CATWDGRGYYKKLF. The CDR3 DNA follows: TGTGCCACCTGGGACGGGCGGGGTTATTATAAGAAACTCTTT.

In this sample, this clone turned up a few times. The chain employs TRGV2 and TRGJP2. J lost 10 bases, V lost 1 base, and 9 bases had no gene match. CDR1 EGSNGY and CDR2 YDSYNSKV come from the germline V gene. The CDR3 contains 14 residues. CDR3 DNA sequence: TGTGCCACCTGGGACGGCGAGCCTGGTTGGATCAAGACGTTT. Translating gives CATWDGEPGWIKTF.

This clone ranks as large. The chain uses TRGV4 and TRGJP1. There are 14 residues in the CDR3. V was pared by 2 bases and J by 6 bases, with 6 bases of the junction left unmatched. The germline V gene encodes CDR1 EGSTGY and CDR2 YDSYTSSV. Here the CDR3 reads CATWDVVPGWFKIF. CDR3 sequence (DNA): TGTGCCACCTGGGATGTAGTCCCTGGTTGGTTCAAGATATTT.

DNA of the CDR3: TGTGCTGAGGACGTTATTAGTAAGAAACTCTTT. Amino acid sequence: CAEDVISKKLF. J is TRGJ1 or TRGJ2 and V is TRGV10. TRGV10 is known as an ORF, though its function is uncertain. The CDR3 is made up of 11 amino acids. V trimming: 13 bases; J trimming: 9 bases; junction bases outside the gene matches: 13.

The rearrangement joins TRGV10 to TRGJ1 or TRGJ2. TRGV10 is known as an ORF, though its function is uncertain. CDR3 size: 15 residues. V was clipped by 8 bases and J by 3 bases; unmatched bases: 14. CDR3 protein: CAAWDRSLIYYKKLF. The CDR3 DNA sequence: TGTGCTGCGTGGGATCGGTCCCTGATTTATTATAAGAAACTCTTT.

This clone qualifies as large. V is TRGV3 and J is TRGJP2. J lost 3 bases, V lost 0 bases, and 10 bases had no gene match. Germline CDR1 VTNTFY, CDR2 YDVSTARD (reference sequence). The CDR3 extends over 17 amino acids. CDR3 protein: CATWDRLLLGSDWIKTF. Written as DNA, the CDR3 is TGTGCCACCTGGGACAGGCTGCTCTTGGGTAGTGATTGGATCAAGACGTTT.

The CDR3 sequence is CAAWDGHLEKLF. The CDR3 nucleotides read TGTGCTGCGTGGGATGGCCACCTCGAGAAACTCTTT. The chain links TRGV10 to TRGJ1 or TRGJ2. TRGV10 is identified as an open reading frame with a role that is uncertain. There are 12 residues in the CDR3. With V trimmed by 8 bases and J by 11 bases, 13 bases remained unmatched.